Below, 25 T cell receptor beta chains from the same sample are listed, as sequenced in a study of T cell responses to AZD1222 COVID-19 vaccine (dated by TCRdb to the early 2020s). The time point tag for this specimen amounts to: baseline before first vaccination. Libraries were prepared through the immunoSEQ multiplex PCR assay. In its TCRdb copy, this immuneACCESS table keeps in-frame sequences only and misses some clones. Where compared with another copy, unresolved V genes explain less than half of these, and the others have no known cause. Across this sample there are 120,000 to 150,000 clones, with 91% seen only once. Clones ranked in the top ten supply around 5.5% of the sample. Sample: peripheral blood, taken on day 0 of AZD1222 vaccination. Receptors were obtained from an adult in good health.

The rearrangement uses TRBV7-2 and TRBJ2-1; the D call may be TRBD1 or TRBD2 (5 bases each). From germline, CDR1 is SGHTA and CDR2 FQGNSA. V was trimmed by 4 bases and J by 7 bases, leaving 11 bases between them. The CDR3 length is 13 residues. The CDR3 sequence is CASSYMGTNEQFF. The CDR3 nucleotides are TGTGCCAGCAGCTATATGGGGACGAATGAGCAGTTCTTC.

CDR3 residues: CASFGTGGTEAFF. The CDR3 nucleotides read TGTGCCAGCTTCGGGACAGGGGGCACTGAAGCTTTCTTT. This chain connects TRBV18 to TRBJ1-1; TRBD1 agrees at 11 bases. The ends lost 7 bases at V and 4 bases at J; junction bases unmatched: 2. In germline, CDR1 is KGHSH, CDR2 LQKENI. The CDR3 extends over 13 amino acids.

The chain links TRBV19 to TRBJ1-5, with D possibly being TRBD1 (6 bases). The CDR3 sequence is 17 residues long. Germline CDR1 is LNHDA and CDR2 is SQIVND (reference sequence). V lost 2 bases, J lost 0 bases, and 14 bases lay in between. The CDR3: CASSIRGSGDSNQPQHF. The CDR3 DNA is TGTGCCAGTAGTATAAGGGGGTCAGGGGATAGCAATCAGCCCCAGCATTTT.

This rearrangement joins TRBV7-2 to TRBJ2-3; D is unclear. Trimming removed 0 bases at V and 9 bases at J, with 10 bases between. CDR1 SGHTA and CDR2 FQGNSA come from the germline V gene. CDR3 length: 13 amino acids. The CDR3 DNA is TGTGCCAGCAGCTTAGCCCCTGATAACACGCAGTATTTT. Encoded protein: CASSLAPDNTQYF.

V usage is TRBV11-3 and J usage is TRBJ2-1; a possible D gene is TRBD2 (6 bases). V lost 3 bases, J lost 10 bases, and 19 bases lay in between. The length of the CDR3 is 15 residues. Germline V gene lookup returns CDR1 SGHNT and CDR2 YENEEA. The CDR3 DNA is TGTGCCAGCAGCTTGGGGGGTCTACTAGCCGGCGAGCAGTTCTTC. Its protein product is CASSLGGLLAGEQFF.

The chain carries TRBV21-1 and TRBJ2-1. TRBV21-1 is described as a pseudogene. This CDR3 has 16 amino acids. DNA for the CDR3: TGTGCCAGCAGCACCCGCCCAGTTAGCTCCTACAATGAGCAGTTCTTC. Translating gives CASSTRPVSSYNEQFF.

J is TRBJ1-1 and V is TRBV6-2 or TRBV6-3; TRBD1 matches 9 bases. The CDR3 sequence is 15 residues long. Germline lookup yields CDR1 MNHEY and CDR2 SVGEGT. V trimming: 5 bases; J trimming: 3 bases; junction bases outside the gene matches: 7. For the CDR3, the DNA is TGTGCCAGCAGTCCGAGACAGGGGGAGGACACTGAAGCTTTCTTT. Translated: CASSPRQGEDTEAFF.

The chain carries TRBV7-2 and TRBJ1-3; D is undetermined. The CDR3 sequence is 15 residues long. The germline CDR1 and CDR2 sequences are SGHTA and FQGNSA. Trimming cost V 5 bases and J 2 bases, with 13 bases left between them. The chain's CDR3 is CASSTYREAGNTIYF. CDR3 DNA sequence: TGTGCCAGCAGCACCTACAGAGAAGCTGGAAACACCATATATTTT.

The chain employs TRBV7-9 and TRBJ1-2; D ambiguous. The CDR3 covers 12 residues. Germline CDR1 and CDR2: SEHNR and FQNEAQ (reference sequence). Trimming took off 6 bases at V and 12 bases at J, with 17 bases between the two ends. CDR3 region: CASSPSGVIHTF. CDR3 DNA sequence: TGTGCCAGCAGTCCCTCCGGGGTCATACACACCTTC. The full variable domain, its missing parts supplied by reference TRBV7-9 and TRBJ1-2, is DTGVSQNPRHKITKRGQNVTFRCDPISEHNRLYWYRQTLGQGPEFLTYFQNEAQLEKSRLLSDRFSAERPKGSFSTLEIQRTEQGDSAMYLCASSPSGVIHTFGSGTRLTVV.

CDR3 in DNA: TGTGCCAGCAGTTACATCAGGGGGCTGAACACCGGGGAGCTGTTTTTT. Translated: CASSYIRGLNTGELFF. V is TRBV6-2 or TRBV6-3 and J is TRBJ2-2, with TRBD1 matching 8 bases. V gave up 2 bases and J gave up 1 base; unmatched junction bases: 3. Germline assignment: CDR1 MNHEY and CDR2 SVGEGT. The CDR3 totals 16 residues.

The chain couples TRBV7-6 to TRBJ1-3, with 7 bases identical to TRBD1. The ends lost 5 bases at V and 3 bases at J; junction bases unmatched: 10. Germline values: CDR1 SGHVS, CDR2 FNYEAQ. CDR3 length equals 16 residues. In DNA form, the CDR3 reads TGTGCCAGCAGCGAATCGCGACAGGGAGGTGGAAACACCATATATTTT. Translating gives CASSESRQGGGNTIYF.

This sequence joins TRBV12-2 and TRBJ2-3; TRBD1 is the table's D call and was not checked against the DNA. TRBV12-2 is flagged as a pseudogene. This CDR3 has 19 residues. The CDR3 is CASRLVRPDKDQNRDTQYF. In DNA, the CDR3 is TGTGCAAGTCGCTTAGTCCGACCAGACAAGGACCAAAACAGGGATACGCAGTATTTT.

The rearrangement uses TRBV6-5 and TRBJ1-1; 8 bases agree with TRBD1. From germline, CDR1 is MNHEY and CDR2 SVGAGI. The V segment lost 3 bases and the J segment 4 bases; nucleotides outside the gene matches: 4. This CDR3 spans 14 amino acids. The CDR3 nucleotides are TGTGCCAGCAGTTATGGGACAGGTGGCACTGAAGCTTTCTTT. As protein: CASSYGTGGTEAFF.

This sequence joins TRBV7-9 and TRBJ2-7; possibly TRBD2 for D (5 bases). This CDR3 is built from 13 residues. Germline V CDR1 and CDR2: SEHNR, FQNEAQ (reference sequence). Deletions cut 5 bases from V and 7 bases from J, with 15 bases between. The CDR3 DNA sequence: TGTGCCAGCAGCCCTCGACGGAGCGGTGAGCAGTACTTC. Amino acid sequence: CASSPRRSGEQYF. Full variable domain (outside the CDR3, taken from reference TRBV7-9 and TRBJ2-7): DTGVSQNPRHKITKRGQNVTFRCDPISEHNRLYWYRQTLGQGPEFLTYFQNEAQLEKSRLLSDRFSAERPKGSFSTLEIQRTEQGDSAMYLCASSPRRSGEQYFGPGTRLTVT.

CDR3 loop: CSAWTGSMNTEAFF. CDR3 DNA: TGCAGCGCTTGGACAGGGTCTATGAACACTGAAGCTTTCTTT. The chain links TRBV29-1 to TRBJ1-1; 8 bases are shared with TRBD1. Unmatched junction bases numbered 7, after V lost 7 bases and J lost 0 bases. The CDR3 runs 14 residues. Germline V gene sequence: CDR1 SQVTM, CDR2 ANQGSEA.

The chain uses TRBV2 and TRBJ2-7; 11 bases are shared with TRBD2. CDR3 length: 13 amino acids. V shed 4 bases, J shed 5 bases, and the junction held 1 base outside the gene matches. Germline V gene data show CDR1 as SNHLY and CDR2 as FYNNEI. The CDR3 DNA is TGTGCCAGCAGTGGGACTAGCGGGCACGAGCAGTACTTC. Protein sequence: CASSGTSGHEQYF.

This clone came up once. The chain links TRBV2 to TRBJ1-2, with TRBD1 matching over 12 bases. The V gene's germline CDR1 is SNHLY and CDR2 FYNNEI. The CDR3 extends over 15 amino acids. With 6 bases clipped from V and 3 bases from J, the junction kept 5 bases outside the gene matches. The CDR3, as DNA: TGTGCCAGCAGCGCCGGGACAGGGGGCTACTATGGCTACACCTTC. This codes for CASSAGTGGYYGYTF.

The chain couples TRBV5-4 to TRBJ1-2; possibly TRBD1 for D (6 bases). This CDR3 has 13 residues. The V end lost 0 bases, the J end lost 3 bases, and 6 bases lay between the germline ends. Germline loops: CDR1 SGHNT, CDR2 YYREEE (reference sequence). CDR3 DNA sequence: TGTGCCAGCAGCTTGGCAGGGGACTATGGCTACACCTTC. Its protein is CASSLAGDYGYTF.

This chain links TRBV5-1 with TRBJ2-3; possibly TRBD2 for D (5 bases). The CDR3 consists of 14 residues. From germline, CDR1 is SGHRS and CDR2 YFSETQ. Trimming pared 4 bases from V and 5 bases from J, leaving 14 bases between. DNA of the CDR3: TGCGCCAGCAGCCCCCCGGGGATGCAAGATACGCAGTATTTT. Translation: CASSPPGMQDTQYF. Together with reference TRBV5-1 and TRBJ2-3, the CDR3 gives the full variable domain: KAGVTQTPRYLIKTRGQQVTLSCSPISGHRSVSWYQQTPGQGLQFLFEYFSETQRNKGNFPGRFSGRQFSNSRSEMNVSTLELGDSALYLCASSPPGMQDTQYFGPGTRLTVL.

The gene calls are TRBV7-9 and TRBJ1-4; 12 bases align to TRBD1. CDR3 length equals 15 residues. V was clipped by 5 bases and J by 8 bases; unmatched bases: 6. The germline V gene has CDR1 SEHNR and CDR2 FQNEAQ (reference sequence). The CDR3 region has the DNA TGTGCCAGCAGCATCGGGACAGGGGGCGAGGAAAAACTGTTTTTT. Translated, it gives CASSIGTGGEEKLFF.

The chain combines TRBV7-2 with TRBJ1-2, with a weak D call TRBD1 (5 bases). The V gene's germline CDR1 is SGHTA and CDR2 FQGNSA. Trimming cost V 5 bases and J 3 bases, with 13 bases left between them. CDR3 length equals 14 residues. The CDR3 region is CASSPSVGDYGYTF. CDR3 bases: TGTGCCAGCAGCCCCTCGGTAGGGGACTATGGCTACACCTTC. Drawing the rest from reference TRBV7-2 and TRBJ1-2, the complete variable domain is GAGVSQSPSNKVTEKGKDVELRCDPISGHTALYWYRQSLGQGLEFLIYFQGNSAPDKSGLPSDRFSAERTGGSVSTLTIQRTQQEDSAVYLCASSPSVGDYGYTFGSGTRLTVV.

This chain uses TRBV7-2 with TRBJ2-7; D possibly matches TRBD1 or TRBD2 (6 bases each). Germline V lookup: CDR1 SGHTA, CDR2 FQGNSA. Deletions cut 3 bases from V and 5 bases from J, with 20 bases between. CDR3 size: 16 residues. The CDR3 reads CASSFKGGGTDHEQYF. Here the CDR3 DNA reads TGTGCCAGCAGCTTCAAGGGGGGCGGGACGGACCACGAGCAGTACTTC.

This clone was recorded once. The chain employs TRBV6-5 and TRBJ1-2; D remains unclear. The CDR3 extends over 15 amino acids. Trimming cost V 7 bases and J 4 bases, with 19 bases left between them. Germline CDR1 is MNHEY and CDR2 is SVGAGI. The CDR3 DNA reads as TGTGCCAGCACGAGGAGGGATCAATGGGGCTATGGCTACACCTTC. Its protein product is CASTRRDQWGYGYTF.

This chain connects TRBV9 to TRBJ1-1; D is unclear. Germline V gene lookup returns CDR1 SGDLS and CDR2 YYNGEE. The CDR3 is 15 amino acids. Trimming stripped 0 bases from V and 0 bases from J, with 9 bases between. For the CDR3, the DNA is TGTGCCAGCAGCGTAGTGTGGGGTATGAACACTGAAGCTTTCTTT. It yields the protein CASSVVWGMNTEAFF.

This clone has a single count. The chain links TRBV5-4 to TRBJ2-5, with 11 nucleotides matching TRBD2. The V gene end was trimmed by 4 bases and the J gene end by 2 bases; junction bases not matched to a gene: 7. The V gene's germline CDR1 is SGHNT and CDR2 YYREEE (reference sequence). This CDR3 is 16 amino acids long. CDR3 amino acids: CASSRTSGGRQETQYF. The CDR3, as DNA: TGTGCCAGCAGCCGCACTAGCGGGGGCCGGCAAGAGACCCAGTACTTC.